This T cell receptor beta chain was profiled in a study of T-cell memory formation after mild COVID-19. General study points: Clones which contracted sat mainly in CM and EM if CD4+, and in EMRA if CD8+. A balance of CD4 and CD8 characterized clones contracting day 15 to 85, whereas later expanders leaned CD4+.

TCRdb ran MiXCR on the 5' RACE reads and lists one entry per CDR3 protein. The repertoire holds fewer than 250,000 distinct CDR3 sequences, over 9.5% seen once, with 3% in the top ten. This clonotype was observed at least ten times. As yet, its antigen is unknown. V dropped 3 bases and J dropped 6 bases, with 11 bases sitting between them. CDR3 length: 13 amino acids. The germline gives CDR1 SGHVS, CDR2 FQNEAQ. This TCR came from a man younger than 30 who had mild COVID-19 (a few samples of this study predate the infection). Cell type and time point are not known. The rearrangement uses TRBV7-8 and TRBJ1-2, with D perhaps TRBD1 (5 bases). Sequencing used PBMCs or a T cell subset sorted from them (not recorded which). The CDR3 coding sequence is TGTGCCAGCAGCTTGTTCGAAGGGGATGGCTACACCTTC. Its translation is CASSLFEGDGYTF.